This entry lists 8 T cell receptor beta chains sequenced from one sample in a study of blood T cell repertoires in COVID-19 (TCRdb year 2020). Library preparation was by the immunoSEQ multiplex PCR assay. As stored in TCRdb, this immuneACCESS dataset retains in-frame rearrangements with V and J assigned. A fraction of the clones does not appear; measured against another copy, unresolved V genes explain less than half of the discrepancy, and the remainder lacks a known reason. The sample table records around 220,000 clones; around 88% of these occur just once. In total, the top ten clones hold around 1.5% of the sample. The sample taken for sequencing was peripheral blood. Receptors were obtained from a man between 18 and 29 years old with active or convalescent COVID-19.

The chain employs TRBV19 and TRBJ1-1; TRBD1 might be the D (6 bases). This CDR3 is built from 12 residues. The germline V and J ends were trimmed by 5 bases and 6 bases, with 10 bases remaining between them. In germline, CDR1 is LNHDA, CDR2 SQIVND (reference sequence). In nucleotides, the CDR3 is TGTGCCAGTAGTTTCAGACAGGCTGAAGCTTTCTTT. This codes for CASSFRQAEAFF.

The CDR3: CASSQDQLATDTQYF. CDR3 coding DNA: TGTGCCAGCAGCCAAGATCAGCTAGCGACAGATACGCAGTATTTT. The chain links TRBV3-1 (or the pseudogene TRBV3-2) to TRBJ2-3, with D possibly being TRBD2 (6 bases). Germline CDR1 and CDR2: LGHDT and YNNKEL (reference sequence). The CDR3 runs to 15 residues. V lost 0 bases and J 3 bases, leaving 10 bases between the germline ends.

The gene calls are TRBV2 and TRBJ2-7; 7 nucleotides align to TRBD1. The V and J ends lost 5 bases and 2 bases, in that order; junction bases with no gene match: 0. CDR3 size: 12 residues. Germline values: CDR1 SNHLY, CDR2 FYNNEI. CDR3 sequence reads: CASSTGAYEQYF. CDR3 DNA sequence: TGTGCCAGCAGTACAGGGGCCTACGAGCAGTACTTC.

This chain links TRBV3-1 (or the pseudogene TRBV3-2) with TRBJ2-1; D may be TRBD2 (5 bases). The CDR3 spans 16 residues. Trimming cost V 1 base and J 1 base, with 11 bases left between them. From germline, CDR1 is LGHDT and CDR2 YNNKEL (reference sequence). The CDR3 bases are TGTGCCAGCAGCCAAGGAGGGCCGTTGTCCTACAATGAGCAGTTCTTC. It translates to CASSQGGPLSYNEQFF.

The rearrangement joins TRBV6-5 to TRBJ1-1; D might be TRBD1 (5 bases). The V end was cut by 1 base, the J end by 0 bases, with 12 bases between. The CDR3 extends over 16 amino acids. CDR1 MNHEY and CDR2 SVGAGI come from the germline V gene. The DNA of the CDR3 is TGTGCCAGCAGTTACTGGGTCGCAGGGATGAACACTGAAGCTTTCTTT. Amino acids: CASSYWVAGMNTEAFF.

The rearrangement uses TRBV23-1 and TRBJ1-1; D unclear. TRBV23-1 is annotated as an ORF whose role is uncertain. V gave up 2 bases and J gave up 1 base, with 11 bases separating them. The CDR3 runs 15 residues. This CDR3 reads CASSQIYEQNTEAFF. Here the CDR3 DNA reads TGCGCCAGCAGTCAAATCTACGAGCAGAACACTGAAGCTTTCTTT.

In DNA, the CDR3 is TGTGCCAGCTCACCACAGGGACAGGGGTCCTACGAGCAGTACTTC. As protein: CASSPQGQGSYEQYF. This chain joins TRBV18 and TRBJ2-7, with TRBD1 matching over 10 bases. Per germline, CDR1 KGHSH and CDR2 LQKENI. The CDR3 has 15 residues. V shed 1 base, J shed 1 base, and the junction held 1 base outside the gene matches.

J is TRBJ1-3 and V is TRBV19; TRBD1 agrees at 9 bases. Germline trimming cut 6 bases from V and 4 bases from J; bases unmatched to any gene: 22. CDR3 length: 20 residues. Germline V gives CDR1 LNHDA, CDR2 SQIVND (reference sequence). The CDR3 protein is CASSRGWSGTGTSVGNTIYF. The CDR3, as DNA: TGTGCCAGTAGCCGCGGGTGGTCCGGGACAGGGACTTCGGTCGGAAACACCATATATTTT.